A selection of T cell receptor beta chains follows, all from one sample in a study of blood T cell repertoires in COVID-19. Clones were read by immunoSEQ multiplex PCR, and TCRdb kept only the in-frame ones, dropping some. This sample has roughly 500,000 clones, with about 88% found just once. The material sequenced was peripheral blood. The receptors shown here come from a man between 18 and 29 years old with COVID-19, enrolled during active disease. CDR3s include the opening cysteine and the closing phenylalanine or tryptophan. D genes are given only for firm matches. Where a row states a size, it is once, few, many or the class of an expanded clone; other rows omit it.

d_gene | j_gene | len | v_gene | abundance | CDR3nt | CDR3aa
TRBD1 | TRBJ2-2 | 13 | TRBV25-1 | . | TGTGCCAGCCGCCGACAGGGGTTCGGGGAGCTGTTTTTT | CASRRQGFGELFF
TRBD2 | TRBJ2-2 | 13 | TRBV29-1 | . | TGCAGCGTTAGCGGGACCTACACCGGGGAGCTGTTTTTT | CSVSGTYTGELFF
TRBD1 | TRBJ2-5 | 13 | TRBV19 | . | TGTGCCAGTAAGGACAGGGGAATGGAGACCCAGTACTTC | CASKDRGMETQYF
. | TRBJ2-5 | 16 | TRBV24-1 | . | TGTGCCACCAGTGACCCGCGCCGGGGATACCAAGAGACCCAGTACTTC | CATSDPRRGYQETQYF
. | TRBJ2-3 | 15 | TRBV19 | . | TGTGCCAGTAGTATACAGGGGAAAGTAACAGATACGCAGTATTTT | CASSIQGKVTDTQYF
TRBD2 | TRBJ2-7 | 17 | TRBV29-1 | . | TGCAGCGTTGAAGACACTCTGGCTAGCGGGGGGACGGGCGAGCAGTACTTC | CSVEDTLASGGTGEQYF
TRBD2 | TRBJ2-3 | 14 | TRBV9 | . | TGTGCCAGCAGCCCCGCTAGCGGGACAGATACGCAGTATTTT | CASSPASGTDTQYF
. | TRBJ1-1 | 14 | TRBV19 | once | TGTGCCAGTAGTGCGGGACTCCGTCCCCGGGGAGCTTTCTTT | CASSAGLRPRGAFF
TRBD1 | TRBJ2-2 | 14 | TRBV6-5 | . | TGTGCCAGCATGGGACAGTCGAACACCGGGGAGCTGTTTTTT | CASMGQSNTGELFF
. | TRBJ1-1 | 15 | TRBV5-1 | . | TGCGCCACCAAAGCTTGGATAACGGGGGGCTCTGAAGCTTTCTTT | CATKAWITGGSEAFF
. | TRBJ2-7 | 15 | TRBV18 | once | TGTGCCAGCTCACCAGCGGGAAGGAGCTCCTACGAGCAGTACTTC | CASSPAGRSSYEQYF
. | TRBJ2-4 | 16 | TRBV30 | . | TGTGCCTGGAGTTCCCACCGGGGGTCCTTCAAAAACATTCAGTACTTC | CAWSSHRGSFKNIQYF
. | TRBJ1-1 | 15 | TRBV11-2 | few | TGTGCCAGCAGCTTAGATCTCCAGATGAACACTGAAGCTTTCTTT | CASSLDLQMNTEAFF
. | TRBJ2-7 | 15 | TRBV27 | . | TGTGCCAGCAGTAAGGCGGCTAGCCATTCTCACGAGCAGTACTTC | CASSKAASHSHEQYF
TRBD2 | TRBJ2-7 | 16 | TRBV7-8 | . | TGTGCCAGCAGCTTTACTAGCGGGAGGCGCTCCTACGAGCAGTACTTC | CASSFTSGRRSYEQYF
TRBD2 | TRBJ2-1 | 16 | TRBV27 | once | TGTGCCAGCAGTCCCGCTCACACTAGCGGGAGTGGTGAGCAGTTCTTC | CASSPAHTSGSGEQFF
TRBD2 | TRBJ2-1 | 19 | TRBV11-3 | once | TGTGCCAGCAGCCCGATAGGACTAGCGGGAGGGAAGGAGTACAATGAGCAGTTCTTC | CASSPIGLAGGKEYNEQFF
. | TRBJ2-7 | 13 | TRBV15 | . | TGTGCCACCAGCGAACCGGGAGCCTACGAGCAGTACTTC | CATSEPGAYEQYF
. | TRBJ2-5 | 13 | TRBV5-1 | . | TGCGCCAGCAGCTTGACAGGGTCAGAGACCCAGTACTTC | CASSLTGSETQYF
. | TRBJ1-5 | 14 | TRBV19 | . | TGTGCCAGTACCGAGGGGGTTTTTAATCAGCCCCAGCATTTT | CASTEGVFNQPQHF
TRBD1 | TRBJ1-3 | 17 | TRBV7-8 | . | TGTGCCAGCAGCCACGACAGGGTCCGGTTCGCAGGAAACACCATATATTTT | CASSHDRVRFAGNTIYF
. | TRBJ1-1 | 14 | TRBV7-9 | . | TGTGCCAGCAGCTTAGGAGGGTGGAACACTGAAGCTTTCTTT | CASSLGGWNTEAFF
. | TRBJ2-2 | 14 | TRBV29-1 | . | TGCAGCACCGTAGCGGACATTAACACCGGGGAGCTGTTTTTT | CSTVADINTGELFF
. | TRBJ2-6 | 19 | TRBV19 | . | TGTGCCAGTAGTATGAGGGGGACATCGCTAGTGACTGGGGCCAACGTCCTGACTTTC | CASSMRGTSLVTGANVLTF
TRBD2 | TRBJ2-7 | 16 | TRBV9 | . | TGTGCCAGCAGCGAGGGATTGACTAGCGGTCCCTACGAGCAGTACTTC | CASSEGLTSGPYEQYF
TRBD2 | TRBJ2-2 | 16 | TRBV9 | . | TGTGCCAGCAGCGGATCCGGGACTACATTAACCGGGGAGCTGTTTTTT | CASSGSGTTLTGELFF
TRBD1 | TRBJ1-2 | 17 | TRBV15 | . | TGTGCCACCAGCCCACCCGGGACAGGTTTTGGTCGTGATGGCTACACCTTC | CATSPPGTGFGRDGYTF
TRBD2 | TRBJ2-7 | 16 | TRBV7-9 | . | TGTGCCAGCAGCTTCGGAGCGGGGCCTAGCCCCCACGAGCAGTACTTC | CASSFGAGPSPHEQYF
TRBD1 | TRBJ2-5 | 15 | TRBV2 | . | TGTGCCAGCAGTCAAGACAGGGGTTCCGCAGAGACCCAGTACTTC | CASSQDRGSAETQYF
TRBD1 | TRBJ1-1 | 12 | TRBV19 | . | TGTGCCTCAGGGGGAATAAACACTGAAGCTTTCTTT | CASGGINTEAFF
TRBD1 | TRBJ2-4 | 18 | TRBV9 | . | TGTGCCAGCAGCCCGGCCGCTGGACAGGCTATGACCAAAAACATTCAGTACTTC | CASSPAAGQAMTKNIQYF
TRBD2 | TRBJ2-1 | 16 | TRBV2 | once | TGTGCCAGCAGAGTCCCTAGCGGGGGGGGATATAATGAGCAGTTCTTC | CASRVPSGGGYNEQFF
. | TRBJ2-3 | 17 | TRBV27 | once | TGTGCCAGCAGTTTGGCAGGGGCGCTTTTTGGCACAGATACGCAGTATTTT | CASSLAGALFGTDTQYF
. | TRBJ2-3 | 13 | TRBV24-1 | . | TGTGCCACCAGTGCTTTAGGATTAGAGGCGCAGTATTTT | CATSALGLEAQYF